This T cell receptor beta chain was found in a study of multiple sclerosis patients with progressive multifocal leukoencephalopathy. The CDR3 runs 15 residues. The V segment lost 4 bases and the J segment 3 bases; nucleotides outside the gene matches: 8. Germline V lookup: CDR1 SGDLS, CDR2 YYNGEE. Measured with immunoSEQ multiplex PCR; TCRdb has only the in-frame clones, and not every one. The data contain about 30,000 clones, almost 90% of them singletons. The sample's time point: roughly 13 months of natalizumab therapy. Samples T1 and T2 were drawn at 6 and 12 months of therapy, respectively. A word on this clone: Its antigen is undetermined.

Study conclusions and caveats: At PML onset, no shared TRBV or TRBJ gene usage was seen. Expanded clones at PML onset predated and persisted through natalizumab therapy.

V usage is TRBV9 and J usage is TRBJ2-3, with TRBD2 matching over 7 bases. The starting material was PBMCs, obtained from a patient treated with natalizumab. The sequence was collected from a human donor with multiple sclerosis. The CDR3 spells CASSPRTRKTDTQYF. The CDR3 nucleotides read TGTGCCAGCAGCCCCCGGACTAGGAAAACAGATACGCAGTATTTT.